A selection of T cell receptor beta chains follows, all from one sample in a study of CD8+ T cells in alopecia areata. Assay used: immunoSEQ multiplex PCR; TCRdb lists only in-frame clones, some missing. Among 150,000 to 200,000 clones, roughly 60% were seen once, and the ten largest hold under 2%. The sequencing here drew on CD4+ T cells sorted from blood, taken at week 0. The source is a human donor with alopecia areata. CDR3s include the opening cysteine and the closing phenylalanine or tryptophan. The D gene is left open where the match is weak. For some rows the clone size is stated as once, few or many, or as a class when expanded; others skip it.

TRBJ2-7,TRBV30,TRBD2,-,CAWSAERGGPYEQYF,TGTGCCTGGAGTGCTGAGCGGGGGGGCCCATACGAGCAGTACTTC
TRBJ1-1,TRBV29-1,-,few,CSALRTVNTEAFF,TGCAGCGCTTTACGGACGGTGAACACTGAAGCTTTCTTT
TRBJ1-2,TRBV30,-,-,CAWMQYGDGYTF,TGTGCCTGGATGCAATATGGGGATGGCTACACCTTC
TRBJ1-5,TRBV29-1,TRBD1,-,CSVGQGNQPQHF,TGCAGCGTTGGACAGGGGAATCAGCCCCAGCATTTT
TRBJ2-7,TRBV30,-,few,CAWTRTSAQYF,TGTGCCTGGACCCGAACGAGCGCACAGTACTTC
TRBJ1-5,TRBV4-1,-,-,CASSQDANRDQPQHF,TGCGCCAGCAGCCAAGATGCGAACAGGGATCAGCCCCAGCATTTT
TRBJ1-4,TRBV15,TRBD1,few,CATSRARDRDEKLFF,TGTGCCACCAGCAGAGCTCGGGACAGGGATGAAAAACTGTTTTTT
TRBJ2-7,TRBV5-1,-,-,CASSLETGYEQYF,TGCGCCAGCAGCTTGGAGACAGGCTACGAGCAGTACTTC
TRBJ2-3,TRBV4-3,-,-,CASSSQGRWKDTQYF,TGCGCCAGCAGCTCACAGGGGAGGTGGAAAGATACGCAGTATTTT
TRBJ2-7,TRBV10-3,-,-,CASARDKGYEQYF,TGTGCCAGCGCCCGGGACAAAGGCTACGAGCAGTACTTC
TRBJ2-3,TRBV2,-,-,CASSVDSRGSTDTQYF,TGTGCCAGCAGTGTGGACTCACGAGGCAGCACAGATACGCAGTATTTT
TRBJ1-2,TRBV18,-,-,CASSPLQDGYTF,TGTGCCAGCTCACCACTCCAGGATGGCTACACCTTC
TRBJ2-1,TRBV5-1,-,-,CASSLATGRMNEQFF,TGCGCCAGCAGCTTGGCAACAGGGAGAATGAATGAGCAGTTCTTC
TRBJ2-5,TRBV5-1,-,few,CASSPGTVLETQYF,TGCGCCAGCAGCCCCGGGACTGTTCTAGAGACCCAGTACTTC
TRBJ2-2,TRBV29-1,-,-,CSVGAFDSTGELFF,TGCAGCGTTGGGGCCTTCGACAGCACCGGGGAGCTGTTTTTT
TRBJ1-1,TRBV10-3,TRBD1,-,CAIGTGGHTEAFF,TGTGCCATCGGGACAGGGGGACATACTGAAGCTTTCTTT
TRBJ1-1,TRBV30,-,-,CAWSRDHRGTEAFF,TGTGCCTGGAGCCGGGACCACAGAGGCACTGAAGCTTTCTTT
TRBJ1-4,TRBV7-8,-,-,CASSLLVSVANEKLFF,TGTGCCAGCAGCCTTCTGGTCAGCGTAGCTAATGAAAAACTGTTTTTT
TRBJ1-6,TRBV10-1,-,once,CASSQGNSPLHF,TGCGCCAGCAGCCAGGGGAATTCACCCCTCCACTTT
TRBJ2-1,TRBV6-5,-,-,CASRGTGPSYNEQFF,TGTGCCAGCAGAGGAACAGGGCCTTCCTACAATGAGCAGTTCTTC
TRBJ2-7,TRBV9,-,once,CASSVSTQGNEQYF,TGTGCCAGCAGCGTTTCAACGCAGGGGAACGAGCAGTACTTC
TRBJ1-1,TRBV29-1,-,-,CSVERTANTEAFF,TGCAGCGTTGAGAGGACAGCGAACACTGAAGCTTTCTTT
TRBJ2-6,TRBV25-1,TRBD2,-,CASSETSGGSGANVLTF,TGTGCCAGCAGTGAGACTAGCGGGGGCTCTGGGGCCAACGTCCTGACTTTC
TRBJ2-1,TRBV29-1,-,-,CSVENHEQFF,TGCAGCGTTGAAAACCATGAGCAGTTCTTC
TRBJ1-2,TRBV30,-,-,CAYKGSAYGYTF,TGTGCTTATAAGGGATCGGCCTATGGCTACACCTTC
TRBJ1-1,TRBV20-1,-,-,CSAEINTEAFF,TGCAGTGCTGAAATTAACACTGAAGCTTTCTTT
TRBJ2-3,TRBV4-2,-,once,CASSQDGKSSDTQYF,TGTGCCAGCAGCCAAGATGGAAAGTCATCGGATACGCAGTATTTT
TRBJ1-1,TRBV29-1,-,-,CSVSTVHTEAFF,TGCAGCGTTTCAACAGTACATACTGAAGCTTTCTTT
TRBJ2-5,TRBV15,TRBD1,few,CATSIFTGGRQETQYF,TGTGCCACCAGCATCTTTACAGGGGGACGCCAAGAGACCCAGTACTTC
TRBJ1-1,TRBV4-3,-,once,CASSQGSRGNTEAFF,TGCGCCAGCAGCCAAGGGTCGAGGGGGAACACTGAAGCTTTCTTT
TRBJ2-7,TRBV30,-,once,CACRNGRRYEQYF,TGTGCCTGCCGCAATGGGAGGAGATACGAGCAGTACTTC